This T cell receptor (beta chain) was observed in a study of blood T cell repertoires in COVID-19. Study as a whole: Specimens from acute and convalescent COVID-19 originated in the United States, Italy and Spain. PBMCs, B-cell-depleted T cells, or T cells were the source of the cDNA or gDNA that made up the material.

CDR3 length: 16 amino acids. Germline V CDR1 and CDR2: SGHAT, FQNNGV. Trimming pared 5 bases from V and 2 bases from J, leaving 16 bases between. Seattle's cohort entered during active infection and was followed longitudinally. Some clones are missing from TCRdb's copy, which holds only in-frame ones; the method was immunoSEQ multiplex PCR. This table has under 200,000 clones, more than 75% appearing once. The chain recombines TRBV11-2 with TRBJ1-3; a weak D match, TRBD1 (5 bases). The TCR comes from a man in his sixties with COVID-19, enrolled during active disease. The sample taken for sequencing was peripheral blood. In DNA, the CDR3 is TGTGCCAGCAGCCGAGACCCTGGGGCGGCTGGAAACACCATATATTTT. Translation: CASSRDPGAAGNTIYF. The variable domain in full, completed from reference TRBV11-2 and TRBJ1-3, reads EAGVAQSPRYKIIEKRQSVAFWCNPISGHATLYWYQQILGQGPKLLIQFQNNGVVDDSQLPKDRFSAERLKGVDSTLKIQPAKLEDSAVYLCASSRDPGAAGNTIYFGEGSWLTVV.